This T cell receptor beta chain was sequenced during a study of PD-L1 blockade in urothelial cancer. Germline V gives CDR1 SGHTA, CDR2 FQGNSA. This CDR3 has 16 amino acids. V shed 4 bases, J shed 1 base, and the junction held 5 bases outside the gene matches. Profiled with immunoSEQ multiplex PCR; TCRdb holds only in-frame clones, not every one. The sample includes more than 30,000 clones, about 90% of them seen just once. V gene TRBV7-2 combines with J gene TRBJ2-3; 10 nucleotides align to TRBD1. This TCR was sampled from a man between 50 and 59 years old with urothelial cancer. Sequencing was performed on PBMCs, taken around atezolizumab (anti-PD-L1) treatment. The CDR3 is CASSSRQGARTDTQYF. In DNA form, the CDR3 reads TGTGCCAGCAGCTCCCGACAGGGGGCCCGCACAGATACGCAGTATTTT.